This TCR beta chain was identified during a study of T-cell reconstitution after alpha-beta-depleted transplantation in children. This clonotype showed up many times. Its antigen remains unidentified. Trimming removed 3 bases at V and 3 bases at J, with 12 bases between. This CDR3 has 15 amino acids. Germline CDR1 is MNHEY and CDR2 is SVGEGT. Points from the study as a whole: Two months or so post-transplant, alpha-beta T cells reportedly derived from several hundred expanded graft clones. Surviving thymic progenitors and recipient T cells were the source of high TCRbeta diversity at day 60 in some patients. T-cell numbers and diversity one year post-transplant derived largely from freshly generated T cells.

Library preparation (for TCRbeta) was performed with unique molecular identifiers. TCRdb re-derived calls from the PCR reads in MiXCR, one entry per CDR3 protein. The repertoire includes approximately 98,000 distinct CDR3 sequences, 5.5% to 6.5% of them detected once, and 20% to 25% sits in the top ten. The chain uses TRBV6-2 or TRBV6-3 and TRBJ1-5, with D unclear. The clonotype comes from a male patient aged 2 to 10 who had a stem cell transplant for acute lymphoblastic leukemia, so the T cells may come from the graft donor. This sample comprised PBMCs, mostly from graft donor cells, obtained 360 days after TCRalphabeta/CD19-depleted stem cell transplant. The CDR3 coding sequence is TGTGCCAGCAGTTATCTCCAGAGTCCCAATCAGCCCCAGCATTTT. Its translation is CASSYLQSPNQPQHF.